Shown below are 8 T cell receptor beta chains from a single sample sequenced in a study of OX40 agonist ivuxolimab in advanced cancers. Library prep was done by the immunoSEQ multiplex PCR assay. This is the immuneACCESS table as TCRdb keeps it, with only in-frame sequences that have V and J called. A part of the clones is gone; compared with another copy, unresolved V genes explain less than half, and the rest is unexplained. The sample data list fewer than 55,000 clones, and roughly 80% of these were observed just once. Under 30% of the sample rests with the top ten. This material consisted of CD4+ or CD8+ T cells sorted from blood, taken in a trial of the OX40 agonist ivuxolimab. All receptors come from an adult with an advanced solid tumor such as melanoma, head and neck, liver or kidney cancer.

This clone was counted a single time. This rearrangement joins TRBV19 to TRBJ2-3; D uncertain. The V and J ends lost 2 bases and 0 bases respectively, with 6 bases between them. Germline V gene data show CDR1 as LNHDA and CDR2 as SQIVND (reference sequence). The CDR3 contains 14 residues. CDR3 coding DNA: TGTGCCAGTAGTATAATTTCCAGCACAGATACGCAGTATTTT. It codes for CASSIISSTDTQYF.

This chain joins TRBV6-5 and TRBJ1-2, with D hard to call. Germline CDR1 is MNHEY and CDR2 is SVGAGI. V gave up 6 bases and J gave up 8 bases, with 13 bases separating them. The CDR3 is made up of 12 amino acids. CDR3 DNA sequence: TGTGCCAGCAGCTCTCTGGGTTACGGCTACACCTTC. Amino acids: CASSSLGYGYTF.

The V gene is TRBV29-1, the J gene TRBJ1-1; TRBD1 matches at 7 bases. This CDR3 has 11 residues. In germline, CDR1 is SQVTM, CDR2 ANQGSEA. J was trimmed by 6 bases and V by 7 bases; bases with no gene match: 5. The CDR3 DNA reads TGCAGCGCCCCGACAGGGCCTGAAGCTTTCTTT. Translating gives CSAPTGPEAFF.

V gene TRBV4-2 combines with J gene TRBJ2-7; D remains ambiguous. CDR3 size: 15 residues. Germline CDR1 and CDR2: LGHNA and YNFKEQ. V dropped 0 bases and J dropped 0 bases, with 9 bases sitting between them. This CDR3 is CASSQDRASSYEQYF. The CDR3 nucleotides are TGTGCCAGCAGCCAAGATCGGGCTAGCTCCTACGAGCAGTACTTC.

The chain links TRBV5-1 to TRBJ2-5, with TRBD2 matching over 10 bases. J gave up 3 bases and V 4 bases, and 12 bases lay outside the gene matches. The V gene's germline CDR1 is SGHRS and CDR2 YFSETQ. This CDR3 has 17 residues. The CDR3 sequence is CASSTGWLAGVEETQYF. CDR3 DNA sequence: TGCGCCAGCAGCACGGGGTGGCTAGCGGGGGTGGAAGAGACCCAGTACTTC. Full variable domain (outside the CDR3, taken from reference TRBV5-1 and TRBJ2-5): KAGVTQTPRYLIKTRGQQVTLSCSPISGHRSVSWYQQTPGQGLQFLFEYFSETQRNKGNFPGRFSGRQFSNSRSEMNVSTLELGDSALYLCASSTGWLAGVEETQYFGPGTRLLVL.

This clone appeared a few times. The J gene is TRBJ2-7, the V gene TRBV7-8; the D call may be TRBD1 or TRBD2 (6 bases each). V lost 4 bases, J lost 0 bases, and 19 bases lay in between. CDR3 size: 17 residues. The germline CDR1 and CDR2 sequences are SGHVS and FQNEAQ. The CDR3 spells CASSSDGARDNSYEQYF. The DNA of the CDR3 is TGTGCCAGCAGCTCAGACGGGGCGCGGGACAACTCCTACGAGCAGTACTTC.

The rearrangement uses TRBV28 and TRBJ2-7; no firm D call. The CDR3 length is 11 residues. With 2 bases removed from V and 4 bases from J, the gap between germline ends came to 3 bases. Per the germline V gene, CDR1 is MDHEN and CDR2 is SYDVKM. CDR3 in amino acids: CASSLKYEQYF. CDR3 DNA: TGTGCCAGCAGTTTAAAGTACGAGCAGTACTTC.

The chain carries TRBV27 and TRBJ1-1; no reliable D call. This CDR3 has 14 residues. Per germline, CDR1 MNHEY and CDR2 SMNVEV (reference sequence). V was cut by 3 bases and J by 0 bases, with 8 bases left in between. Here the CDR3 DNA reads TGTGCCAGCAGTTTTCTAGGCTTGAACACTGAAGCTTTCTTT. This codes for CASSFLGLNTEAFF.